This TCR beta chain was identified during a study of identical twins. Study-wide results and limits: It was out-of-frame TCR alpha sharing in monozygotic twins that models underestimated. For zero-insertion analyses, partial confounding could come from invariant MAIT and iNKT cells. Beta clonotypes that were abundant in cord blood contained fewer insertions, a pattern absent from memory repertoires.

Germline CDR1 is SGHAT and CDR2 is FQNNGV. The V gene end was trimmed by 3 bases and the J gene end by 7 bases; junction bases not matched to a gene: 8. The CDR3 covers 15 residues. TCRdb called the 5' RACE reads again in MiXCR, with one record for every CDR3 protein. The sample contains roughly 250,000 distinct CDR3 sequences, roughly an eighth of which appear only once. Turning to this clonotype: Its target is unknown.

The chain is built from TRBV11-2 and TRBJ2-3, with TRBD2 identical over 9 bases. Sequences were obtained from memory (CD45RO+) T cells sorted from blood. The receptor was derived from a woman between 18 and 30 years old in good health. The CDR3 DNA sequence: TGTGCCAGCAGCTTGTCGCGGGGGGGCGGAAATACGCAGTATTTT. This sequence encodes CASSLSRGGGNTQYF.